This TCR beta chain was sequenced in a study of control samples from healthy donors and cancer patients. Trimming took off 8 bases at V and 9 bases at J, with 17 bases between the two ends. The CDR3 sequence is 13 residues long. Here immunoSEQ multiplex PCR was the method, and the copy in TCRdb shows in-frame clones only, minus some. The table records hundreds of thousands of clones, approximately 80% of them present only once. Specimen: PBMCs. The clonotype comes from an older woman with lung cancer. The J gene is TRBJ2-1, the V gene TRBV12-3 or TRBV12-4; tentatively, D is TRBD2 (5 bases). The CDR3 protein is CASEGLAGVEQFF. The CDR3, as DNA: TGTGCCAGCGAAGGGCTCGCCGGGGTTGAGCAGTTCTTC.